The sequence of this T cell receptor (beta chain) was determined in a study of spatial heterogeneity in lung cancer. Broader study findings: Tumor mutation count correlated with how many alpha and beta TCRs expanded intratumorally.

TCRdb re-analysed the 5' RACE reads in MiXCR, keeping a single row per CDR3 protein. The sample consists of tens of thousands of distinct CDR3 sequences, 15% of them appearing once. Many counts were recorded for this clonotype. What it binds is not known. One end of the junction does not line up with germline, which may come from a read error. This CDR3 region has 14 residues. Germline V gene data show CDR1 as SGHKS and CDR2 as YYEKEE (reference sequence). This sample's time point: sample taken at primary tumor resection. The clonotype originates from a female donor with early-stage non-small cell lung cancer. The rearrangement links TRBV5-5 to TRBJ1-6, with a tentative D call TRBD1 (5 bases). The starting material was lung tumor tissue, obtained at surgery. The CDR3 bases are TGTGTCAGCAAACTTGGGGGTACGGATTCACCCCTCCACTTT. Protein sequence: CVSKLGGTDSPLHF.